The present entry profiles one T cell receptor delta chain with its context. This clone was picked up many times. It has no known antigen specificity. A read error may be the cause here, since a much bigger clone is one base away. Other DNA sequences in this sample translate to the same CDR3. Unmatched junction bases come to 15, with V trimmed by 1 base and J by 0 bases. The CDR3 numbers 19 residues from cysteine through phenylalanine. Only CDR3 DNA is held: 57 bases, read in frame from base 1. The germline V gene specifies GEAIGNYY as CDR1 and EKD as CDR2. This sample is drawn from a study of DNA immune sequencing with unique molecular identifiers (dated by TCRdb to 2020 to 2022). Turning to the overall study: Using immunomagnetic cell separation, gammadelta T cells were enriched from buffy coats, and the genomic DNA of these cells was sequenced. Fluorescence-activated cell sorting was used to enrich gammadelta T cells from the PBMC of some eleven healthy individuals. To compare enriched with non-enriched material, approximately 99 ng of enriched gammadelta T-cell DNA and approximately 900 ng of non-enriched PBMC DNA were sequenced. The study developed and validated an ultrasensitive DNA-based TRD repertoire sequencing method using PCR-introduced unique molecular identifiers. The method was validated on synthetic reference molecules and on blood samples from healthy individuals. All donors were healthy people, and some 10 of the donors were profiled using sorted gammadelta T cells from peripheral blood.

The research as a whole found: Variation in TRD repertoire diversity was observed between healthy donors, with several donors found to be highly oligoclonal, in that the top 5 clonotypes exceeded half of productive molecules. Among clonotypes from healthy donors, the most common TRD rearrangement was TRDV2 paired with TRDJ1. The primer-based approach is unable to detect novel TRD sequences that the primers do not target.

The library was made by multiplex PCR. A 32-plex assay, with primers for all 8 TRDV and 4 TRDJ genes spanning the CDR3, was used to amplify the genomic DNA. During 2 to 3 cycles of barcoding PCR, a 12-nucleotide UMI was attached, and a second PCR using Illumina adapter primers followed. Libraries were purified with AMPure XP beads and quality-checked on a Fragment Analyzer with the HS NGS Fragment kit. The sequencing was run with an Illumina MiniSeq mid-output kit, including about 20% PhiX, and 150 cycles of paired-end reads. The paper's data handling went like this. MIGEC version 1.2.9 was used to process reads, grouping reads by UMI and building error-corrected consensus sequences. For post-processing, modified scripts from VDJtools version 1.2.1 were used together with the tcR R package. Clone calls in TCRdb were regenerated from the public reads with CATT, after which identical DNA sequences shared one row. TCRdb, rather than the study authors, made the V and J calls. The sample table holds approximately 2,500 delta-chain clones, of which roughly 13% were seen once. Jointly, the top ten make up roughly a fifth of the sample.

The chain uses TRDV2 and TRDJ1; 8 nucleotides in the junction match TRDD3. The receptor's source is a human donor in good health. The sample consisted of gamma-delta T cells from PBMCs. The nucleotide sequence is TGTGCCTGTGACACTTTGCCTACTGGGGGTCCCACGTACACCGATAAACTCATCTTT. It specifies CACDTLPTGGPTYTDKLIF.